Following are 8 T cell receptor beta chains from one sample sequenced in a study of blood T cell repertoires in COVID-19. The table came from immunoSEQ multiplex PCR; TCRdb's copy has only in-frame clones and leaves some out. Among about 120,000 clones, 80% to 90% were seen once, and the ten largest hold over 9.5%. The material sequenced was peripheral blood. These receptors all come from a human donor in a cohort sampled during active COVID-19.

CDR3 in DNA: TGTGCCAGCAGCCGGGGGGGAGGGCCCGATACGCAGTATTTT. Amino acids: CASSRGGGPDTQYF. The chain has TRBV7-9 and TRBJ2-3; TRBD2 agrees at 8 bases. Germline loops: CDR1 SEHNR, CDR2 FQNEAQ (reference sequence). This CDR3 spans 14 amino acids. The trim removed 5 bases at V and 6 bases at J, leaving 7 bases unmatched.

This rearrangement joins TRBV5-6 to TRBJ2-3, with TRBD1 as a possible D gene (6 bases). The CDR3 length is 13 residues. V was trimmed by 8 bases and J by 2 bases, leaving 12 bases between them. CDR1 is SGHDT and CDR2 is YYEEEE in the germline V gene. This chain's CDR3 is CASTGQLTDTQYF. The CDR3 coding sequence is TGTGCCAGTACCGGACAGCTCACAGATACGCAGTATTTT.

The chain recombines TRBV7-2 with TRBJ2-1, with 7 bases lining up with TRBD1. The CDR3 extends over 15 amino acids. Germline V gives CDR1 SGHTA, CDR2 FQGNSA. Trimming at V came to 1 base and at J to 0 bases, leaving 0 bases not matched to a gene. The CDR3: CASSLDRGSYNEQFF. In nucleotides, the CDR3 is TGTGCCAGCAGCTTAGACAGGGGCTCCTACAATGAGCAGTTCTTC.

The chain joins TRBV6-5 to TRBJ1-1, with 8 bases that match TRBD1. With 0 bases clipped from V and 5 bases from J, the junction kept 8 bases outside the gene matches. This CDR3 has 16 residues. Looked up from germline, CDR1 is MNHEY and CDR2 is SVGAGI. Written as DNA, the CDR3 is TGTGCCAGCAGTTACTCCTCCTCAGGGGGCTATACTGAAGCTTTCTTT. It codes for CASSYSSSGGYTEAFF.

The genes are TRBV7-9 and TRBJ1-6, with 10 bases that match TRBD1. CDR1 SEHNR and CDR2 FQNEAQ come from the germline V gene (reference sequence). The CDR3 loop spans 15 amino acids. The J segment lost 11 bases and the V segment lost 1 base, leaving 5 bases of the junction unmatched. The CDR3 DNA reads as TGTGCCAGCAGCTTAGGGGGACAGGGGCGGACACCCCTCCACTTT. This encodes CASSLGGQGRTPLHF.

The V gene is TRBV19, the J gene TRBJ2-3; D is possibly TRBD1 (5 bases). CDR3 size: 15 residues. CDR1 and CDR2 (germline): LNHDA, SQIVND (reference sequence). Trimming stripped 5 bases from V and 3 bases from J, with 15 bases between. CDR3 bases: TGTGCCAGTAGTCTCCCGCAGGGTGGGACAGATACGCAGTATTTT. Its translation: CASSLPQGGTDTQYF.

The rearrangement joins TRBV5-1 to TRBJ1-5, with D perhaps matching TRBD1 (6 bases). This CDR3 spans 15 amino acids. The V end was cut by 2 bases, the J end by 2 bases, with 11 bases between. Germline CDR1 is SGHRS and CDR2 is YFSETQ. CDR3 in amino acids: CASSLTGSGNQPQHF. DNA for the CDR3: TGCGCCAGCAGCTTAACAGGGTCGGGCAATCAGCCCCAGCATTTT.

This clone has a single count. V usage is TRBV10-3 and J usage is TRBJ1-1; D call uncertain. Germline V gene sequence: CDR1 ENHRY, CDR2 SYGVKD. This CDR3 contains 13 residues. V was trimmed by 4 bases and J by 5 bases, leaving 11 bases between them. CDR3 in amino acids: CAISVGEGTEAFF. CDR3 DNA: TGTGCCATCAGTGTGGGAGAGGGAACTGAAGCTTTCTTT.